This note documents a single T cell receptor (beta chain) sequence. Its antigen is as yet unknown. The data are from a study of vaccination effects on CD4 cells after COVID-19. Study observations and caveats: In vaccinees who were healthy, merely 1 out of 255 vaccine-induced clones cross-reacted with common cold coronaviruses.

Produced via immunoSEQ multiplex PCR; TCRdb's table is partial and in-frame only. The sample lists around 49,000 clones, around 70% seen once, with 9.5% to 10% in the top ten. The CDR3 loop spans 15 amino acids. The germline V gene encodes CDR1 KGHSY and CDR2 FQNENV. V was clipped by 1 base and J by 2 bases, with 11 bases between them. Between days 10 and 11 of culture, CD4+ T cells were separated out. Vaccine administered to participants consisted of two doses of either BNT162b2 or mRNA-1273. This receptor was identified in a human donor who received a COVID-19 vaccine. The chain is built from TRBV16 and TRBJ1-2, with D possibly TRBD1 on 5 matching bases. The starting material was CD4+ T cells from PBMCs cultured without peptide, obtained after COVID-19 vaccination. The CDR3 here is CASSQLGEANYGYTF. Written as DNA, the CDR3 is TGTGCCAGCAGCCAATTAGGGGAGGCAAACTATGGCTACACCTTC.